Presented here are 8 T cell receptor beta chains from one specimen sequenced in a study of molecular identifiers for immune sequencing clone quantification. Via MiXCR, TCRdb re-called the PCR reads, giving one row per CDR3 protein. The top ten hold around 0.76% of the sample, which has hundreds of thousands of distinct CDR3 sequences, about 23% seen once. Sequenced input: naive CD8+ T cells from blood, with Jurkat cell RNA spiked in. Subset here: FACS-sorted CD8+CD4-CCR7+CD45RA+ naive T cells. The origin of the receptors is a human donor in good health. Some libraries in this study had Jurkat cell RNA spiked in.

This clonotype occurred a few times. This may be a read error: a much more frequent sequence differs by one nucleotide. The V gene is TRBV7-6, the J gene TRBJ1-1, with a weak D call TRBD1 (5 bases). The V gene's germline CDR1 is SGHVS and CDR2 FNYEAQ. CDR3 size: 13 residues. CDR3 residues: CASSLDAGTEALF. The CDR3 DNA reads TGTGCCAGCAGCTTAGACGCGGGGACTGAAGCTCTCTTT.

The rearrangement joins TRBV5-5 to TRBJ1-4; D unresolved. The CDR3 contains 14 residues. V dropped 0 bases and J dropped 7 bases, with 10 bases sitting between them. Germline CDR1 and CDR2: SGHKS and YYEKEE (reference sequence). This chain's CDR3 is CASSLETTSEKLFF. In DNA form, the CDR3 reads TGTGCCAGCAGCTTGGAGACAACGTCTGAAAAACTGTTTTTT.

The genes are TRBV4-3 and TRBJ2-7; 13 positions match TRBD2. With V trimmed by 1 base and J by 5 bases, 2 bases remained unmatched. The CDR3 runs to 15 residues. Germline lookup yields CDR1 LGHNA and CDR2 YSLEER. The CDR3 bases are TGCGCCAGCAGCCAAGGTGGGACTAGCGGGGACGAGCAGTACTTC. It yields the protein CASSQGGTSGDEQYF.

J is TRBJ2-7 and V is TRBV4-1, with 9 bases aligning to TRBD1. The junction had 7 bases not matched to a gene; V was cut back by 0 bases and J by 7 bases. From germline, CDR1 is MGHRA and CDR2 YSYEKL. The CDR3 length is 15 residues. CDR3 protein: CASSQEGQGFWEQYF. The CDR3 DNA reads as TGCGCCAGCAGCCAAGAGGGACAGGGTTTTTGGGAGCAGTACTTC.

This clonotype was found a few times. This CDR3 is CASSTRHPGELFF. In DNA, the CDR3 is TGTGCCAGCAGCACCCGACATCCCGGGGAGCTGTTTTTT. The rearrangement joins TRBV7-9 to TRBJ2-2; no reliable D call. Trimming removed 5 bases from V and 6 bases from J, with 10 bases in between. The CDR3 extends over 13 amino acids. The germline gives CDR1 SEHNR, CDR2 FQNEAQ (reference sequence).

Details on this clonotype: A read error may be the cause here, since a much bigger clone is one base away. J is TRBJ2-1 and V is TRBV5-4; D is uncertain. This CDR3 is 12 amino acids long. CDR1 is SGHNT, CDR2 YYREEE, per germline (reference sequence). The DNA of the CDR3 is TGTGCCAGCAGCCAGACCTACAATGAGCAGTCCTTC. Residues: CASSQTYNEQSF.

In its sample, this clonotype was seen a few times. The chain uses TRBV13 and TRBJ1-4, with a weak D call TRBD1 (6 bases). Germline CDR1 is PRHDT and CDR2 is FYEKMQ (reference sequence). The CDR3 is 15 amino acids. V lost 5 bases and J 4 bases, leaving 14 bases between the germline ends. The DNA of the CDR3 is TGTGCCAGCAGCCTGACAGGTTACGGTAATGAAAAACTGTTTTTT. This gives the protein CASSLTGYGNEKLFF.

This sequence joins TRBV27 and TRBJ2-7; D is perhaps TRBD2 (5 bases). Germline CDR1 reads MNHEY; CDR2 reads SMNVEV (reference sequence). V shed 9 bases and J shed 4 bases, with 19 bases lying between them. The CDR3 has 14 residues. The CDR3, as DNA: TGTGCCAGTTCCCGAGGGTCCCACGGGTACGAGCAGTACTTC. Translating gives CASSRGSHGYEQYF.